This T cell receptor beta chain was captured in a study of OX40 agonist ivuxolimab in advanced cancers. The overall study: Of mixed ages from about 20 to 85 and averaging roughly 66 years, the group was over 80% male.

Assay: immunoSEQ multiplex PCR; the TCRdb copy retains only in-frame clones and omits some. This sample has over 90,000 clones, with around 94% found just once. Drawing of blood for sampling happened at baseline, at cycle 4 day 1, and at cycle 7 day 1. CDR1 is SGHVS, CDR2 FQNEAQ, per germline. This CDR3 is built from 19 residues. The V end was cut by 3 bases, the J end by 0 bases, with 23 bases between. This chain links TRBV7-8 with TRBJ2-5; a weak D match, TRBD1 (6 bases). The clonotype was recovered from an adult with an advanced solid tumor such as melanoma, head and neck, liver or kidney cancer. The material sequenced was CD4+ or CD8+ T cells sorted from blood, taken in a trial of the OX40 agonist ivuxolimab. CDR3 DNA sequence: TGTGCCAGCAGCTTTGTTTGGGGGCTTAGACGGACAGACCAAGAGACCCAGTACTTC. This codes for CASSFVWGLRRTDQETQYF. Supplemented by reference TRBV7-8 and TRBJ2-5, the full variable domain reads GAGVSQSPRYKVAKRGQDVALRCDPISGHVSLFWYQQALGQGPEFLTYFQNEAQLDKSGLPSDRFFAERPEGSVSTLKIQRTQQEDSAVYLCASSFVWGLRRTDQETQYFGPGTRLLVL.